The 29 T cell receptor beta chains below come from one sample, sequenced in a study of response to subunit inactivated influenza vaccine. TCRdb re-called the RT-PCR reads with MiXCR, one entry per CDR3 protein. The sample lists approximately 530,000 distinct CDR3 sequences; less than 10% were seen once. The source material was PBMCs from blood, sampled less than 30 months after vaccination. The receptor set was obtained from a man between 50 and 69 years old who received an inactivated influenza vaccine.

The V gene is TRBV11-2, the J gene TRBJ2-5; D possibly corresponds to TRBD2 (5 bases). The CDR3 is made up of 14 amino acids. The germline CDR1 and CDR2 sequences are SGHAT and FQNNGV. V was cut by 5 bases and J by 7 bases, with 17 bases left in between. The CDR3 loop reads CASSPDLATGTQYF. The CDR3 DNA follows: TGTGCCAGCAGCCCGGACTTAGCCACGGGGACCCAGTACTTC.

This clonotype came up a few times. The chain uses TRBV29-1 and TRBJ2-3, with a possible D match to TRBD1 (6 bases). V was trimmed by 7 bases and J by 5 bases, leaving 13 bases between them. From germline, CDR1 is SQVTM and CDR2 ANQGSEA. The CDR3 contains 12 residues. The CDR3 spells CSGSLGGDTQYF. The CDR3 bases are TGCAGCGGAAGCCTAGGGGGAGATACGCAGTATTTT.

This clonotype was observed a handful of times. The CDR3 coding sequence is TGTGCCAGCAGTTCCGGGACTAGATTCACCGGGGAGCTGTTTTTT. It specifies CASSSGTRFTGELFF. The J gene is TRBJ2-2, the V gene TRBV12-3 or TRBV12-4, with 8 bases matching TRBD2. J was trimmed by 4 bases and V by 4 bases; bases with no gene match: 5. The CDR3 contains 15 residues.

This chain connects TRBV27 to TRBJ1-5, with TRBD1 matching over 10 bases. From germline, CDR1 is MNHEY and CDR2 SMNVEV (reference sequence). This CDR3 has 15 residues. V lost 3 bases to trimming and J lost 5 bases; unmatched junction nucleotides: 4. CDR3 sequence: CASSFLGQGHQPQHF. The DNA for the CDR3 is TGTGCCAGCAGTTTTTTGGGACAGGGGCATCAGCCCCAGCATTTT.

This clonotype appeared a few times. The gene calls are TRBV2 and TRBJ2-1; 8 bases agree with TRBD1. There are 11 residues in the CDR3. Germline CDR1 SNHLY, CDR2 FYNNEI. The V segment lost 6 bases and the J segment 15 bases; nucleotides outside the gene matches: 7. DNA of the CDR3: TGTGCCAGCAGCCAAGGGACAGGAGGGTTCTTC. It translates to CASSQGTGGFF.

This clonotype was detected a few times. This sequence joins TRBV20-1 and TRBJ2-7; D might be TRBD1 (6 bases). This CDR3 comprises 13 residues. V lost 6 bases, J lost 3 bases, and 15 bases lay in between. Germline CDR1 and CDR2: DFQATT and SNEGSKA (reference sequence). CDR3 bases: TGCAGTGCAGACGAACAGGGATTCTACGAGCAGTACTTC. Translation: CSADEQGFYEQYF.

In this sample, this clonotype turned up many times. The chain links TRBV24-1 to TRBJ1-2; the D is unclear. V was cut by 4 bases and J by 8 bases, with 19 bases left in between. The germline V gene encodes CDR1 KGHDR and CDR2 SFDVKD. The CDR3 has 15 amino acids. CDR3 sequence (DNA): TGTGCCACCAGTGACACCGGGAGACCTTTTCTCGGCTACACCTTC. The encoded protein is CATSDTGRPFLGYTF.

This clonotype was seen a handful of times. The chain couples TRBV29-1 to TRBJ2-7; 8 bases are a match to TRBD2. Germline CDR1 is SQVTM and CDR2 is ANQGSEA. V gave up 2 bases and J gave up 5 bases; unmatched junction bases: 8. The CDR3 covers 14 residues. CDR3 sequence reads: CSVEPGRGGNEQYF. The CDR3 DNA reads as TGCAGCGTTGAACCCGGGAGGGGAGGGAACGAGCAGTACTTC.

A few counts support this clonotype. V and J are TRBV4-3 and TRBJ2-2, with 8 bases matching TRBD1. Trimming at V came to 4 bases and at J to 1 base, leaving 8 bases not matched to a gene. This CDR3 has 17 residues. Germline CDR1 and CDR2: LGHNA and YSLEER. CDR3 loop: CASSPSTGTGNTGELFF. CDR3 nucleotides: TGCGCCAGCAGCCCCTCGACCGGGACAGGGAACACCGGGGAGCTGTTTTTT.

This chain connects TRBV3-1 to TRBJ1-6; D gene uncertain. Germline V gene sequence: CDR1 LGHDT, CDR2 YNNKEL (reference sequence). The CDR3 is 16 amino acids. The V end was cut by 1 base, the J end by 4 bases, with 11 bases between. This chain's CDR3 is CASSQAVRSYNSPLHF. The CDR3 region has the DNA TGTGCCAGCAGCCAAGCAGTCAGATCTTATAATTCACCCCTCCACTTT.

This clonotype has just a few counts. The CDR3 loop reads CASSPLGTGDREQYF. CDR3 DNA: TGTGCCAGCTCACCACTCGGGACAGGGGATCGCGAGCAGTACTTC. J is TRBJ2-7 and V is TRBV18; 10 bases match TRBD1. Germline V lookup: CDR1 KGHSH, CDR2 LQKENI. The CDR3 spans 15 residues. The V and J ends lost 1 base and 6 bases, in that order; junction bases with no gene match: 6.

The sample holds a few counts of this clonotype. J is TRBJ2-6 and V is TRBV11-2, with TRBD1 matching 7 bases. The ends lost 5 bases at V and 5 bases at J; junction bases unmatched: 21. Germline V gene lookup returns CDR1 SGHAT and CDR2 FQNNGV. This CDR3 has 20 residues. The CDR3 region has the DNA TGTGCCAGCAGCCTCCTTCCTTTTCTGACAGGGAAGAATAGGGCCAACGTCCTGACTTTC. It specifies CASSLLPFLTGKNRANVLTF.

This clonotype was found a few times. The chain uses TRBV11-2 and TRBJ2-7; possibly TRBD1 for D (6 bases). Germline CDR1 is SGHAT and CDR2 is FQNNGV. The CDR3 is made up of 14 amino acids. V dropped 5 bases and J dropped 2 bases, with 13 bases sitting between them. The CDR3 DNA reads as TGTGCCAGCAGCCACGGGACATCAACCTACGAGCAGTACTTC. Encoded protein: CASSHGTSTYEQYF.

This clonotype turned up a few times. The rearrangement joins TRBV20-1 to TRBJ2-5, with 13 bases matching TRBD2. The CDR3 is made up of 16 amino acids. From germline, CDR1 is DFQATT and CDR2 SNEGSKA (reference sequence). After removal of 3 bases from V and 1 base from J, the junction contained 5 bases not matched to a gene. The CDR3 bases are TGCAGTGCTAGGGGACTAGCGGGACAAATCCAAGAGACCCAGTACTTC. This codes for CSARGLAGQIQETQYF.

This clonotype has a handful of counts. The rearrangement links TRBV10-3 to TRBJ1-2; 7 bases line up with TRBD1. CDR3 length: 14 residues. Germline values: CDR1 ENHRY, CDR2 SYGVKD. V lost 5 bases and J lost 0; bases outside the gene matches: 3. CDR3 amino acids: CAISFQGANYGYTF. The CDR3 DNA is TGTGCCATCAGTTTCCAGGGGGCTAACTATGGCTACACCTTC.

This clonotype appeared a few times. This rearrangement joins TRBV5-4 to TRBJ1-1, with TRBD1 matching over 8 bases. Germline V lookup: CDR1 SGHNT, CDR2 YYREEE (reference sequence). The length of the CDR3 is 16 residues. The V and J ends lost 4 bases and 0 bases, in that order; junction bases with no gene match: 8. The CDR3 DNA reads TGTGCCAGCAGCGTAGGGACAGGCCGTCTGAACACTGAAGCTTTCTTT. This encodes CASSVGTGRLNTEAFF.

Here the CDR3 DNA reads TGCGCCAGCAGTGAGGCGGCGGGCATCACCTACAATGAGCAGTTCTTC. Its translation is CASSEAAGITYNEQFF. The chain carries TRBV10-1 and TRBJ2-1; perhaps TRBD2 as D (5 bases). Germline assignment: CDR1 WNHNN and CDR2 SYGVQD (reference sequence). The V gene lost 2 bases and the J gene lost 2 bases, with 13 bases spanning the gap. The CDR3 contains 16 residues.

The J gene is TRBJ2-3, the V gene TRBV21-1; the table gives TRBD1 as D, unverified against the DNA. TRBV21-1 is a documented pseudogene. The CDR3 consists of 17 residues. CDR3 protein: CASSKGPTATVADTQYF. The CDR3 coding sequence is TGTGCCAGCAGCAAAGGCCCAACTGCGACAGTGGCAGATACGCAGTATTTT.

The chain couples TRBV12-3 or TRBV12-4 to TRBJ1-5; 8 positions match TRBD1. This CDR3 has 15 residues. Unmatched junction bases numbered 8, after V lost 5 bases and J lost 5 bases. CDR3: CASSPTGGSDQPQHF. As DNA, the CDR3 is TGTGCCAGCAGTCCCACAGGGGGAAGCGATCAGCCCCAGCATTTT.

This clonotype is deemed large (0.1 to 1%). V usage is TRBV13 and J usage is TRBJ2-7; possible D gene TRBD1, 5 bases. The CDR3 is 14 amino acids. Trimming cost V 8 bases and J 4 bases, with 18 bases left between them. The germline gives CDR1 PRHDT, CDR2 FYEKMQ (reference sequence). CDR3 sequence reads: CASGTGAGVYEQYF. CDR3 coding DNA: TGTGCCAGCGGTACAGGCGCAGGTGTGTACGAGCAGTACTTC.

This clonotype was observed at least ten times. The V gene is TRBV9, the J gene TRBJ2-3; tentatively, D is TRBD1 or TRBD2 (6 bases each). With 0 bases removed from V and 6 bases from J, the gap between germline ends came to 14 bases. Germline V gene sequence: CDR1 SGDLS, CDR2 YYNGEE. This CDR3 spans 15 amino acids. The CDR3 region has the DNA TGTGCCAGCAGCGTAGTGGGGGGCCTTGGCGATACGCAGTATTTT. Protein: CASSVVGGLGDTQYF.

This clonotype has a count of ten or more. DNA for the CDR3: TGTGCCAGCAGCACGCGGATCGACAGAACCTACGAGCAGTACTTC. This codes for CASSTRIDRTYEQYF. J is TRBJ2-7 and V is TRBV7-2; TRBD1 is a possible D gene (5 bases). Trimming removed 5 bases from V and 2 bases from J, with 16 bases in between. The CDR3 sequence is 15 residues long. Germline CDR1 and CDR2: SGHTA and FQGNSA.

The genes are TRBV3-1 and TRBJ1-6; D is uncertain. The CDR3 runs to 13 residues. Trimming pared 1 base from V and 11 bases from J, leaving 9 bases between. Germline CDR1 LGHDT, CDR2 YNNKEL (reference sequence). The CDR3 protein is CASSQGGQTPLHF. Written as DNA, the CDR3 is TGTGCCAGCAGCCAAGGAGGCCAGACACCCCTCCACTTT.

This clonotype was detected only a few times. CDR3 residues: CASSANTANTGELFF. The CDR3 DNA is TGTGCCAGCAGCGCGAATACTGCGAACACCGGGGAGCTGTTTTTT. V and J are TRBV14 and TRBJ2-2; D ambiguous. Between the trimmed V and J ends, which lost 5 bases and 0 bases, there was a span of 10 bases. Germline V gene sequence: CDR1 SGHDN, CDR2 FVKESK. This CDR3 is built from 15 residues.

There are a few counts of this clonotype. This chain links TRBV7-2 with TRBJ1-6; 9 bases are shared with TRBD1. CDR3 length equals 15 residues. Trimming took 3 bases from V and 9 from J; bases not matched to a gene: 6. Looked up from germline, CDR1 is SGHTA and CDR2 is FQGNSA. The CDR3 DNA follows: TGTGCCAGCAGCTTGGCAGGACAGGGGACTTCACCCCTCCACTTT. Translated: CASSLAGQGTSPLHF.

This clonotype was seen a handful of times. This chain links TRBV24-1 with TRBJ2-3; no clear D. Germline V gene sequence: CDR1 KGHDR, CDR2 SFDVKD. The CDR3 runs to 13 residues. The V and J ends lost 0 bases and 4 bases respectively, with 4 bases between them. CDR3 in amino acids: CATSDLGSDTQYF. The DNA for the CDR3 is TGTGCCACCAGTGATTTGGGATCAGATACGCAGTATTTT.

There are many counts of this clonotype. The rearrangement uses TRBV20-1 and TRBJ1-1; D remains ambiguous. V dropped 7 bases and J dropped 1 base, with 10 bases sitting between them. Per germline, CDR1 DFQATT and CDR2 SNEGSKA (reference sequence). This CDR3 region has 12 residues. The CDR3 here is CSVTGGNTEAFF. The CDR3 nucleotides are TGCAGTGTTACGGGAGGGAACACTGAAGCTTTCTTT.

The chain couples TRBV5-1 to TRBJ2-1; 13 bases are a match to TRBD2. CDR1 SGHRS and CDR2 YFSETQ come from the germline V gene. The CDR3 covers 17 residues. J was trimmed by 6 bases and V by 4 bases; bases with no gene match: 10. The CDR3 bases are TGCGCCAGCAGCCGGAGGGGTACTAGCGGGGGGGCCAATGAGCAGTTCTTC. This sequence encodes CASSRRGTSGGANEQFF. The full variable domain, its missing parts supplied by reference TRBV5-1 and TRBJ2-1, is KAGVTQTPRYLIKTRGQQVTLSCSPISGHRSVSWYQQTPGQGLQFLFEYFSETQRNKGNFPGRFSGRQFSNSRSEMNVSTLELGDSALYLCASSRRGTSGGANEQFFGPGTRLTVL.

V is TRBV28 and J is TRBJ2-3; 10 nucleotides line up with TRBD1. CDR3 length: 16 residues. From germline, CDR1 is MDHEN and CDR2 SYDVKM. V lost 6 bases, J lost 4 bases, and 10 bases stayed unmatched. CDR3 sequence: CASSTRGQGQSDTQYF. CDR3 nucleotide sequence: TGTGCCAGCAGCACACGGGGACAGGGGCAATCAGATACGCAGTATTTT.